This is a list of T cell receptor beta chains from one sample in a study of shared clonotypes between healthy human individuals. Data came from immunoSEQ multiplex PCR; TCRdb stores just in-frame clones and leaves some out. Of 200,000 to 250,000 clones listed, under 80% are singletons. Sequenced input: memory CD4+ T cells sorted from blood. The receptors stem from a man younger than 40 in good health. The CDR3 runs from the conserved cysteine through the conserved F or W. A D gene is named only where the DNA matches it firmly. Clone sizes are given selectively: once, few, many, or a class where the clone is expanded.

d_call,j_call,v_call,clone_size,cdr3_nt,cdr3_aa
TRBD2,TRBJ2-1,TRBV18,-,TGTGCCAGCTCAACCGGGACTACGAGTATTACGGCCAATGAGCAGTTCTTC,CASSTGTTSITANEQFF
-,TRBJ2-5,TRBV7-7,-,TGTGCTAGCAGCTTAAGCGGCGGGCTTCAAGAGACCCAGTACTTC,CASSLSGGLQETQYF
-,TRBJ2-2,TRBV5-4,-,TGTGCCAGCAGCTTGGTGGGACTTAACACCGGGGAGCTGTTTTTT,CASSLVGLNTGELFF
TRBD1,TRBJ2-1,TRBV27,-,TGTGCCAGCAGGGTACTGGACAGGGGGAATACCTACAATGAGCAGTTCTTC,CASRVLDRGNTYNEQFF
TRBD2,TRBJ2-1,TRBV11-2,-,TGTGCCAGCAGCTTTAGCGGGGAGTGGTCCTACAATGAGCAGTTCTTC,CASSFSGEWSYNEQFF
-,TRBJ2-7,TRBV5-6,-,TGTGCCAGCAGCTCAGGAGGGTGGTCCTACGAGCAGTACTTC,CASSSGGWSYEQYF
-,TRBJ2-2,TRBV11-2,few,TGTGCCAGCAGCCTAGGGAGCAGGGCCAACGGGGAGCTGTTTTTT,CASSLGSRANGELFF
-,TRBJ2-5,TRBV7-9,-,TGTGCCAGCAGCTTGCGACAGGCCCGCGAAGAGACCCAGTACTTC,CASSLRQAREETQYF
-,TRBJ1-5,TRBV10-2,-,TGCGCCAGCAGTGAGTCCTGGACTGATCAGCCCCAGCATTTT,CASSESWTDQPQHF
TRBD1,TRBJ1-2,TRBV5-4,few,TGTGCCAGCAGCCCCGCTGGACAGGTTGCTTATGGCTACACCTTC,CASSPAGQVAYGYTF
-,TRBJ2-3,TRBV15,-,TGTGCCACCAGAGGCTATGGAACAGATACGCAGTATTTT,CATRGYGTDTQYF